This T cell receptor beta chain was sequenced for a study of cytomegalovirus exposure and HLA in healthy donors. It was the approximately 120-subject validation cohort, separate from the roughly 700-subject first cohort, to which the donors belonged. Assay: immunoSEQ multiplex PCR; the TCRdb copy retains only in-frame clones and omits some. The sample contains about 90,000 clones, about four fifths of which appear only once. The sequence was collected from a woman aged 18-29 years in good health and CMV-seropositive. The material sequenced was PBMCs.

In DNA form, the CDR3 reads TGTGCCAGCAGCGTAGCTGTTGGGGGACAGGGACCTGAAAAACTGTTTTTT. Translating gives CASSVAVGGQGPEKLFF. This chain connects TRBV9 to TRBJ1-4; 9 bases are shared with TRBD1. CDR1 is SGDLS, CDR2 YYNGEE, per germline. Unmatched junction bases numbered 10, after V lost 0 bases and J lost 7 bases. The CDR3 sequence is 17 residues long. The full variable domain, completed using reference TRBV9 and TRBJ1-4, is DSGVTQTPKHLITATGQRVTLRCSPRSGDLSVYWYQQSLDQGLQFLIQYYNGEERAKGNILERFSAQQFPDLHSELNLSSLELGDSALYFCASSVAVGGQGPEKLFFGSGTQLSVL.